This TCR beta chain was captured in a study of T-cell reconstitution after alpha-beta-depleted transplantation in children (dated by TCRdb to 2016 to 2017). About the investigation overall: Using TCR repertoire profiling, the study followed T-cell immune reconstitution in a quantitative way in children after TCRalphabeta/CD19-depleted allogeneic hematopoietic cell transplantation. General conclusions and limits of the study: In some patients, high TCRbeta diversity at day 60 was attributed to recipient T cells and intrathymic progenitors that had survived conditioning. Hyperexpanded clone frequencies declined over subsequent months; after one year, T-cell counts and TCRbeta diversity were mostly attributed to newly produced T cells. The apparently early alphabetaT-cell count recovery about two months after transplant was reportedly dependent on only several hundred rapidly expanded clones derived from non-depleted graft cells.

The CDR3 runs 14 amino acids, cysteine and phenylalanine included. Just CDR3 DNA is preserved here, 42 bases in frame from base 1. According to the germline V gene, CDR1 reads SGHDN and CDR2 reads FVKESK. The V and J ends are trimmed by 2 bases and 0 bases, leaving 8 bases between them. This clonotype was seen more than once but under ten times. It lacks a known antigen. Base qualities are not provided; no much larger clone lies one nucleotide away. According to the study, the label for this sample's treatment or condition signals: allogeneic hematopoietic cell transplantation with graft depleted of TCRalphabeta T cells and CD19 B cells. TCRalphabeta/CD19-depleted allogeneic hematopoietic cell grafts were given to the transplant recipients, all of whom were children. Library generation was performed with PCR. TCRdb shows the sequencer as Illumina HiSeq 2500. Molecular barcoding was employed in the preparation of TCR libraries, with unique molecular identifiers being used to normalize TCRbeta repertoire quantification. TCRdb took the public reads, trimmed them with fastp at Q25, ran MiXCR for clone calling and kept in-frame beta chains. Merged by CDR3 protein, the rows form single entries marked with the most common genes and DNA. Recorded for this sample are about 300,000 distinct CDR3 sequences; around 7.1% of them occurred a single time. 9.1% of the sample comes from the top ten.

The TCR sequence derives from a female patient aged 2-15 years who had a stem cell transplant for Fanconi anemia, so the T cells may come from the graft donor. This chain is built from TRBV14 and TRBJ2-7, with TRBD1 tentatively as D gene (5 bases match). Sequences were derived from peripheral blood, sampled 360 days after TCRalphabeta/CD19-depleted stem cell transplant. The base sequence is TGTGCCAGCAGCCAACAGGGAAGCTCCTACGAGCAGTACTTC. Translated, it gives CASSQQGSSYEQYF.